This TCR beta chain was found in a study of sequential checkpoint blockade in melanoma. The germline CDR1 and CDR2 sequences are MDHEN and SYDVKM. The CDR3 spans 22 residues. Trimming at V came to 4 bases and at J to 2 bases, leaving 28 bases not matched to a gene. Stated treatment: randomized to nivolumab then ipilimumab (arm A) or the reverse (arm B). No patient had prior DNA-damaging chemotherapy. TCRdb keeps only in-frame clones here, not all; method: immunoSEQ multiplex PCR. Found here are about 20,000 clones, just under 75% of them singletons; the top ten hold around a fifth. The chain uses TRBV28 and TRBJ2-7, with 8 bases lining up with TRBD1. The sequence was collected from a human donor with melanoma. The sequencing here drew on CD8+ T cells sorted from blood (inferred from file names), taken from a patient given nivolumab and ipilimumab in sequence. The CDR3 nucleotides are TGTGCCAGCAGTTCTCCACCTTCACGGACAGGGTATTACGTGTTAGGCCCCTACGAGCAGTACTTC. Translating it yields CASSSPPSRTGYYVLGPYEQYF.